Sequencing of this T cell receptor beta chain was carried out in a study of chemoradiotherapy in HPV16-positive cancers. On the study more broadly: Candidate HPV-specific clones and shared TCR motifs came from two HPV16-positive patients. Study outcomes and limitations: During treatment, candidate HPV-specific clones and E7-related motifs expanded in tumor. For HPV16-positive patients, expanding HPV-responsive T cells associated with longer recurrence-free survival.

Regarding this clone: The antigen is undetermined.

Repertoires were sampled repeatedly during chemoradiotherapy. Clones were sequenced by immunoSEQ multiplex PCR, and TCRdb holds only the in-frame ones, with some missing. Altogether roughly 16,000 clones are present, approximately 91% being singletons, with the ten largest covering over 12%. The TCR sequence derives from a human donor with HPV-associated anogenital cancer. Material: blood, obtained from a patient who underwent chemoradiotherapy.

The CDR3 DNA is TGTGCCAGCAGTCCAACCACAGATACGCAGTATTTT. Residues: CASSPTTDTQYF. This sequence joins TRBV6-6 and TRBJ2-3; D is unresolved. Germline CDR1 is MNHNY and CDR2 is SVGAGI (reference sequence). The CDR3 covers 12 residues. V shed 5 bases and J shed 2 bases, with 5 bases lying between them.